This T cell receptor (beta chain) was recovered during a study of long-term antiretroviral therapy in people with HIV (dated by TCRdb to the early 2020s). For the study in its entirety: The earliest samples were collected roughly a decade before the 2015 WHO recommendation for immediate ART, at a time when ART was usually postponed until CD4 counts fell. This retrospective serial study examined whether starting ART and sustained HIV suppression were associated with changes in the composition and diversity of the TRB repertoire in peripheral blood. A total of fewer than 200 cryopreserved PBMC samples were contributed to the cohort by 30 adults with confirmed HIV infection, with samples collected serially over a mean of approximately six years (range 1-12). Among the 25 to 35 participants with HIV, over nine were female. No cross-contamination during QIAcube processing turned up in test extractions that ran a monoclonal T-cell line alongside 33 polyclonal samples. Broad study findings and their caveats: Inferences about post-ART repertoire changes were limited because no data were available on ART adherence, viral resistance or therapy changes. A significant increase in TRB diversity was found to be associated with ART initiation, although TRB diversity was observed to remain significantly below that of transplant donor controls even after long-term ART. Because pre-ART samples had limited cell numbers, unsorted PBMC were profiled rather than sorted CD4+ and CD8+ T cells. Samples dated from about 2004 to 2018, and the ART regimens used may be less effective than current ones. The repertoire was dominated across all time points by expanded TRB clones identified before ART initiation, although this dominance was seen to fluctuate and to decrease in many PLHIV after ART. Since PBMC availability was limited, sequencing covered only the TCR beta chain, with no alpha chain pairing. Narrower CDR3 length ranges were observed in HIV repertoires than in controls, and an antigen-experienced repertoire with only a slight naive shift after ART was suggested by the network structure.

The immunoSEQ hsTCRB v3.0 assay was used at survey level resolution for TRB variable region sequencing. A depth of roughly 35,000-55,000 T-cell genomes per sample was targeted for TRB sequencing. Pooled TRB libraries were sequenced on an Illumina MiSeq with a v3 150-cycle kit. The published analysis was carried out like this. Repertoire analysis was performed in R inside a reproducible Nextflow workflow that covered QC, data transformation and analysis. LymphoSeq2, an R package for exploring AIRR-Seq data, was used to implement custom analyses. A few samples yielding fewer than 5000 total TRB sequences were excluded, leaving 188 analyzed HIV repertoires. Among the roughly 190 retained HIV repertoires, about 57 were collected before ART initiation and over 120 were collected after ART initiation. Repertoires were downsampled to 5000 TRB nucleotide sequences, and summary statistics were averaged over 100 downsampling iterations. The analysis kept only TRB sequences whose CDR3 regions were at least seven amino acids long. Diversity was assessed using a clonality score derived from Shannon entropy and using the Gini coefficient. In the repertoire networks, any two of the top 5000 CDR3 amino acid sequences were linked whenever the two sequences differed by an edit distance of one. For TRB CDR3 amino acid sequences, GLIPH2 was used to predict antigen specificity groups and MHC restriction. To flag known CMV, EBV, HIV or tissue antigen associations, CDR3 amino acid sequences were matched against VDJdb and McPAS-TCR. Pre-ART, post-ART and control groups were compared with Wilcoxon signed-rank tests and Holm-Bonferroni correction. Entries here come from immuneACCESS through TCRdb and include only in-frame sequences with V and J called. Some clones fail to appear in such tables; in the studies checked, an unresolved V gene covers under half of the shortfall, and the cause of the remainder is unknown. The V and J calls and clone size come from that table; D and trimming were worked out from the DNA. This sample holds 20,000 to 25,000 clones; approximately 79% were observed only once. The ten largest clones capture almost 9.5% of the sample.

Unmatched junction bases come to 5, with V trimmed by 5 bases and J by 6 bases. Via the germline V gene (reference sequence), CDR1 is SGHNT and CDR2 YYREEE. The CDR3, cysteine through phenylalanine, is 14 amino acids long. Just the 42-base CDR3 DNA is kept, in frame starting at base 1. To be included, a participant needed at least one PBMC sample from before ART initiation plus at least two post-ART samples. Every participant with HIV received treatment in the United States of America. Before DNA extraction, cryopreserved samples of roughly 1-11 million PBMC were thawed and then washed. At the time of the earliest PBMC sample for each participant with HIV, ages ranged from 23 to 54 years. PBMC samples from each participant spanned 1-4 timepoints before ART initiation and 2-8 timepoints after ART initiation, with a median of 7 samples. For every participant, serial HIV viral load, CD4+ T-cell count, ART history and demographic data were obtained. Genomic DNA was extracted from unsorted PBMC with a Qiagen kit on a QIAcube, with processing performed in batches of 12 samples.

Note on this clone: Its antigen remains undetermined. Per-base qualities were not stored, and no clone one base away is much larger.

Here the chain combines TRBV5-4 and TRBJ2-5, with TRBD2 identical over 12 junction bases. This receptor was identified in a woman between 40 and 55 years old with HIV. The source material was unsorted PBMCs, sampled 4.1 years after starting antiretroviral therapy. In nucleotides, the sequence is TGTGCCAGCAGGAATCTAGCGGGGGGGCAGACCCAGTACTTC. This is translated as CASRNLAGGQTQYF.